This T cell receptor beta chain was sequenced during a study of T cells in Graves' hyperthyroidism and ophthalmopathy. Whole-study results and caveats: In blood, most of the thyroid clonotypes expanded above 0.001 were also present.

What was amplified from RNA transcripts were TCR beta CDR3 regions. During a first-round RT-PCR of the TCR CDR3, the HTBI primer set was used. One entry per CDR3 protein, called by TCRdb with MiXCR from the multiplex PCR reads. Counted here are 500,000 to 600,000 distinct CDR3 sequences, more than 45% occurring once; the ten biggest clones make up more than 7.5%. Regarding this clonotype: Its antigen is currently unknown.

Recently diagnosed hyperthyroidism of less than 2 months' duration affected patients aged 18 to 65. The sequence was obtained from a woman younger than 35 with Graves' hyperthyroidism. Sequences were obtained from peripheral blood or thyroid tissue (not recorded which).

For the CDR3, the DNA is TGTGCCAGCAGCTTTAGCGGCCTCTACGAGCAGTACTTC. Translated, it gives CASSFSGLYEQYF. The chain couples TRBV7-9 to TRBJ2-7; TRBD2 is a possible D gene (6 bases). The germline CDR1 and CDR2 sequences are SEHNR and FQNEAQ (reference sequence). Deletions cut 3 bases from V and 3 bases from J, with 9 bases between. The CDR3 contains 13 residues.